This T cell receptor beta chain originates from a study of sequential checkpoint blockade in melanoma. In the study overall: First-line arms were nivolumab then ipilimumab, or the reverse, randomized 1:1. Each arm's sequence ended with maintenance nivolumab.

The method was immunoSEQ multiplex PCR; TCRdb's version includes in-frame clones alone and lacks a portion of them. The repertoire has tens of thousands of clones, roughly 89% of them found once; the top ten carry 12% to 15%. Indicated treatment: randomized to nivolumab then ipilimumab (arm A) or the reverse (arm B). Patients had received no earlier DNA-damaging chemotherapy. This specimen was CD8+ T cells sorted from blood (inferred from file names), taken from a patient given nivolumab and ipilimumab in sequence. This TCR was recovered from a human donor with melanoma.

CDR3: CASSLGPSGGYNEQFF. In DNA form, the CDR3 reads TGTGCCAGCAGCTTAGGTCCTAGCGGGGGCTACAATGAGCAGTTCTTC. V gene TRBV7-9 combines with J gene TRBJ2-1, with TRBD2 matching 10 bases. The germline V gene encodes CDR1 SEHNR and CDR2 FQNEAQ (reference sequence). The CDR3 consists of 16 residues. The V and J ends lost 1 base and 3 bases, in that order; junction bases with no gene match: 3.